Included here is one TCR beta chain sequence, with context. This record belongs to a study of blood T cell repertoires in COVID-19. Germline V CDR1 and CDR2: SGHKS, YYEKEE (reference sequence). V shed 1 base and J shed 3 bases, with 14 bases lying between them. This CDR3 spans 15 amino acids. Produced via immunoSEQ multiplex PCR; TCRdb's table is partial and in-frame only. Seen here are over 60,000 clones, about nine tenths observed once, and the top ten hold approximately 10%. The rearrangement joins TRBV5-5 to TRBJ2-7; maybe TRBD2 (6 bases). The sample was peripheral blood. This sequence originates from a man aged 65 to 85 with active or convalescent COVID-19. CDR3 nucleotides: TGTGCCAGCAGCTTGTTTGGCGGGGCTTTCTACGAGCAGTACTTC. Amino acid sequence: CASSLFGGAFYEQYF. Variable domain in full (rest from reference TRBV5-5 and TRBJ2-7): DAGVTQSPTHLIKTRGQQVTLRCSPISGHKSVSWYQQVLGQGPQFIFQYYEKEERGRGNFPDRFSARQFPNYSSELNVNALLLGDSALYLCASSLFGGAFYEQYFGPGTRLTVT.